This TCR beta chain was recorded in a study of cytomegalovirus exposure and HLA in healthy donors. General observations from the study: In vitro testing confirmed a few CMV-associated chains as specific for CMV antigens. Most TCRs appeared rarely, but some public TCRs recurred in many donors. The classifier reportedly diagnosed cytomegalovirus status with high specificity and sensitivity.

Repertoires were generated with immunoSEQ multiplex PCR, while TCRdb's copy carries only in-frame clones and drops some. The sample includes 110,000 or so clones, 88% seen only once; the top ten take around 2.1%. From the roughly 110-subject validation cohort, which was separate from the roughly 700-subject first cohort, the donors were drawn. The V gene lost 5 bases and the J gene lost 1 base, with 17 bases spanning the gap. The length of the CDR3 is 16 residues. Germline CDR1 is KGHSH and CDR2 is LQKENI. A note on this clone: Its cognate antigen is unknown.

The specimen sequenced was PBMCs. V usage is TRBV18 and J usage is TRBJ1-1; D uncertain. This receptor was obtained from a woman between 18 and 29 years old in good health and CMV-seronegative. CDR3 sequence reads: CASSTSSRGKNTEAFF. Here the CDR3 DNA reads TGTGCCAGCTCAACATCTAGTAGAGGGAAGAACACTGAAGCTTTCTTT.